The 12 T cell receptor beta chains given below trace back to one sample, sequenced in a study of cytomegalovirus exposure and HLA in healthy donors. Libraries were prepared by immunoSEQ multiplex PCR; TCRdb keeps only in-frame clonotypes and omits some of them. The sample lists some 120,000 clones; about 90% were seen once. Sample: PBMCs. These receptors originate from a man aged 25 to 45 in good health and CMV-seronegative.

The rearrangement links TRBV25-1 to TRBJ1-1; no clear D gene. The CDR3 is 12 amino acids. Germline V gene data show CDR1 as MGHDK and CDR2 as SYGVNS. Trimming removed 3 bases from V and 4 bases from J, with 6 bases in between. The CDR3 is CASSDQFTEAFF. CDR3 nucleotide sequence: TGTGCCAGCAGTGACCAGTTCACTGAAGCTTTCTTT. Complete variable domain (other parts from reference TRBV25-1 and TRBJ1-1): EADIYQTPRYLVIGTGKKITLECSQTMGHDKMYWYQQDPGMELHLIHYSYGVNSTEKGDLSSESTVSRIRTEHFPLTLESARPSHTSQYLCASSDQFTEAFFGQGTRLTVV.

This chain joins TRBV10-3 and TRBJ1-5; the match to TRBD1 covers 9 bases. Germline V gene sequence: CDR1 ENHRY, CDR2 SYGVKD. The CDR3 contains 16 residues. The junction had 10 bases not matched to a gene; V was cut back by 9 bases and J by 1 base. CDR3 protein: CAIGTGGQGSNQPQHF. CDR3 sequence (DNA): TGTGCCATTGGAACAGGGGGCCAGGGGAGCAATCAGCCCCAGCATTTT.

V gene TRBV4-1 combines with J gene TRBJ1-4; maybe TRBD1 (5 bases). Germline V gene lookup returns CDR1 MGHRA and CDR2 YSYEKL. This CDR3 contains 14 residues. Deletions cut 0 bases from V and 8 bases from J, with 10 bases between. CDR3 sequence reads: CASSQDQTVEKLFF. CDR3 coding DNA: TGCGCCAGCAGCCAAGATCAGACAGTAGAAAAACTGTTTTTT.

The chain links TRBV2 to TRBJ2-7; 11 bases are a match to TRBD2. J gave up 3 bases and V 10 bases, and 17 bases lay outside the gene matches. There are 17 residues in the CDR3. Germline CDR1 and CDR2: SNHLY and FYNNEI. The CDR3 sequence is CAIPREGALAGDYEQYF. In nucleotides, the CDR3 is TGTGCCATACCCCGGGAGGGCGCACTAGCGGGGGACTACGAGCAGTACTTC.

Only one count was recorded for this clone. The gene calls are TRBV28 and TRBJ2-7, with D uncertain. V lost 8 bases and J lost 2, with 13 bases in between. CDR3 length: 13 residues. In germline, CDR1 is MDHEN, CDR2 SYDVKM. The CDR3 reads CASVPSVTYEQYF. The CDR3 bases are TGTGCCAGCGTGCCGAGCGTAACCTACGAGCAGTACTTC.

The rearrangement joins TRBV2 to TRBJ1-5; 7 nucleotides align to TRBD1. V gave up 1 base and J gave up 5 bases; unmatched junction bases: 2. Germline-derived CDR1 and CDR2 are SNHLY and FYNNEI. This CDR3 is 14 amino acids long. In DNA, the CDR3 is TGTGCCAGCAGTGAAGTAGGGGGCCATCAGCCCCAGCATTTT. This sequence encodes CASSEVGGHQPQHF.

The CDR3 nucleotides are TGTGCCAGCAGCAACCACAGGGACAATCAGCCCCAGCATTTT. Translating gives CASSNHRDNQPQHF. The chain has TRBV21-1 and TRBJ1-5; the D call of TRBD1 is as the table states it, not checked on the DNA. TRBV21-1 is reported as a pseudogene. This CDR3 is 14 amino acids long.

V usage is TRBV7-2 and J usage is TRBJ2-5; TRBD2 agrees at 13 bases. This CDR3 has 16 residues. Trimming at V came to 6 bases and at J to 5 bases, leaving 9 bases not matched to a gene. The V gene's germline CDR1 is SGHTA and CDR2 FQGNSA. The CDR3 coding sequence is TGTGCCAGCAGACCAACTAGCGGGGGGGCCGGTGAGACCCAGTACTTC. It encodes CASRPTSGGAGETQYF.

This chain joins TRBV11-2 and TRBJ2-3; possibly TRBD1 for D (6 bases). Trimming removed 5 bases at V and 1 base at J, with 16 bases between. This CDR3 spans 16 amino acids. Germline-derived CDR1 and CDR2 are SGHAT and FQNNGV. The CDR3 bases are TGTGCCAGCAGCACCGGTCGACAGGAACGCACAGATACGCAGTATTTT. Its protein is CASSTGRQERTDTQYF.

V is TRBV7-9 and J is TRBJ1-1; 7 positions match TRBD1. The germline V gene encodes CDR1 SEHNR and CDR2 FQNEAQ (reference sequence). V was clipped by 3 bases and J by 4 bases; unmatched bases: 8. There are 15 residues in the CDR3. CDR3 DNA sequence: TGTGCCAGCAGCTTTGAGGGGGCTGCGAGCACTGAAGCTTTCTTT. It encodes CASSFEGAASTEAFF.

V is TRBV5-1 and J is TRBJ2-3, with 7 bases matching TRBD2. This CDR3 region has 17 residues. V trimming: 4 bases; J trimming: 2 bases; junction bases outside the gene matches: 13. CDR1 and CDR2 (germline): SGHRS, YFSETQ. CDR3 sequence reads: CASSQPWAGDPTDTQYF. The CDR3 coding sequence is TGCGCCAGCAGCCAACCATGGGCGGGGGACCCCACAGATACGCAGTATTTT.

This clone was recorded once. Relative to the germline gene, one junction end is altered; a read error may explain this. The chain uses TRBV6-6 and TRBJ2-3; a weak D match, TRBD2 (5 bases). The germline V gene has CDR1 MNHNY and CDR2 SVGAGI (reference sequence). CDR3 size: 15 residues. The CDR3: CASSDSTNGADTQYF. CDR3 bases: TGTGCCAGCAGTGACTCGACTAATGGCGCAGATACGCAGTATTTT.